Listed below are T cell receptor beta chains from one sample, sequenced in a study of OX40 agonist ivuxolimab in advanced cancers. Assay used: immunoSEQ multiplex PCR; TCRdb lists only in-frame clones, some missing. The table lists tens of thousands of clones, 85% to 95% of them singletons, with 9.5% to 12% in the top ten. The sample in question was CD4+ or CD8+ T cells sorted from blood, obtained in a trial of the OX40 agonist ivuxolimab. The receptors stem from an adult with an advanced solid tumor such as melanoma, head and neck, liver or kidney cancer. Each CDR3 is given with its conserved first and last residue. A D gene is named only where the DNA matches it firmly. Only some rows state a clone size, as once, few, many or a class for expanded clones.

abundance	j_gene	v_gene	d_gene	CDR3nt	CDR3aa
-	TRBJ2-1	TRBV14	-	TGTGCCAGCAGCCAAGAAGATACCTACTCCTACAATGAGCAGTTCTTC	CASSQEDTYSYNEQFF
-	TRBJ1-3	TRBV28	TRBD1	TGTGCCAGCAGTTCCCGGGACAGGACCTCTGGAAACACCATATATTTT	CASSSRDRTSGNTIYF
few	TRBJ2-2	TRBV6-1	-	TGTGCCAGCAGTGAATGGATCGGGGGCGCGCAGGCCGGGGAGCTGTTTTTT	CASSEWIGGAQAGELFF
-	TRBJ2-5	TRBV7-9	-	TGTGCCAGCAGCTTAGTTGACCCCCGTCCGACCCAGTACTTC	CASSLVDPRPTQYF
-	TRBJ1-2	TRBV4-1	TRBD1	TGCGCCAGCAGCCAAGCCGGTTGGACAGGGTCCGGCTACACCTTC	CASSQAGWTGSGYTF
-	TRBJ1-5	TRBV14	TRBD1	TGTGCCAGCAGCTCGGACAGGGGGCGGCAGCCCCAGCATTTT	CASSSDRGRQPQHF
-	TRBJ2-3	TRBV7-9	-	TGTGCCAGCCTTTCTGTCGGGGTCCCGCCCACAGATACGCAGTATTTT	CASLSVGVPPTDTQYF
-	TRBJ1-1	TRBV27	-	TGTGCCAGCAGTTTGACACGGGCTGTGAGGTCTGAAGCTTTCTTT	CASSLTRAVRSEAFF
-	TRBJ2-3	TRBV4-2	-	TGTGCCAGCGACTTCGGTAGCGGTGCAGATACGCAGTATTTT	CASDFGSGADTQYF
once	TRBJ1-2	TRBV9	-	TGTGCCAGCAGCGTAGGATCGGGAATTTTTAACTATGGCTACACCTTC	CASSVGSGIFNYGYTF
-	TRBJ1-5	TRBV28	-	TGTGCCAGCAGACCCTTTGGGCAGCCCCAGCATTTT	CASRPFGQPQHF
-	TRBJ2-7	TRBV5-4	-	TGTGCCAGCAGCCCCGGTGGGCGGGGCCTCCTCTACGAGCAGTACTTC	CASSPGGRGLLYEQYF
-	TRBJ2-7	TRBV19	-	TGTGCCAGTAGCGCGACGGACGTTCGGTACGAGCAGTACTTC	CASSATDVRYEQYF
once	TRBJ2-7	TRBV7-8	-	TGTGCCAGCAGCCTACACCGGACGGCGACCTACGAGCAGTACTTC	CASSLHRTATYEQYF
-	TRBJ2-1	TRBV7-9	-	TGTGCCAGCAGCCTACTGGACGATCCCTACAATGAGCAGTTCTTC	CASSLLDDPYNEQFF
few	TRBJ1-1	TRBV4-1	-	TGCGCCAGCAGCGCTACCCAGGGGATGGGCACTGAAGCTTTCTTT	CASSATQGMGTEAFF
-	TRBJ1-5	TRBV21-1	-	TGTGCCAGCAGCAAAGGAGGGTCCGACAGGGCAGATCAGCCCCAGCATTTT	CASSKGGSDRADQPQHF
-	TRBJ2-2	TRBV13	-	TGTGCCAGCAGCTTTACAGGGCGCACCGGGGAGCTGTTTTTT	CASSFTGRTGELFF
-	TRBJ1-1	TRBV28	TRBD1	TGTGCCAGCAGTTTGCAACGAGGGGGCGCATGGCGGAACACTGAAGCTTTCTTT	CASSLQRGGAWRNTEAFF
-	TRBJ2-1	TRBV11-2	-	TGTGCCAGCAGCTTAGATCTCCACAATGAGCAGTTCTTC	CASSLDLHNEQFF
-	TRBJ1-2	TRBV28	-	TGTGCCAGCAGGGCGGGCGGCTACACCTTC	CASRAGGYTF
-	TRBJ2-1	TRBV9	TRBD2	TGTGCCAGCAGCGGCTCATTTGGGACTAGCGGGAGGTCCTACAATGAGCAGTTCTTC	CASSGSFGTSGRSYNEQFF
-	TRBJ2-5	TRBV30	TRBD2	TGTGCCTGGAGTAGTAGGCGGGAGTGGACCCAGTACTTC	CAWSSRREWTQYF
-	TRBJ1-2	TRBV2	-	TGTGCCAGCAGTGAAGCGATGGCTCAGCCCGGGGGCGGCTACACCTTC	CASSEAMAQPGGGYTF
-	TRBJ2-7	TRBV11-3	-	TGTGCCAGCAGCTTAGTACTAGACGGTATGGGCGAGCAGTACTTC	CASSLVLDGMGEQYF
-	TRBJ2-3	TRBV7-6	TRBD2	TGTGCCAGCAGCTTAAATTCACTAGCGGGAGGGCCATATACGCAGTATTTT	CASSLNSLAGGPYTQYF
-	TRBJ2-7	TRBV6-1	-	TGTGCCGGACAGACAGAAGGGTTACAGCAGTACTTC	CAGQTEGLQQYF
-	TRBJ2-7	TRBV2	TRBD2	TGTGCCAGCAGTGAAAGATTAGGGACTAGCGGGGATAGTTACGAGCAGTACTTC	CASSERLGTSGDSYEQYF
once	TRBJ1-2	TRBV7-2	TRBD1	TGTGCCAGCAGCTGGGACAGGGGAGACCTTGGCTACACCTTC	CASSWDRGDLGYTF
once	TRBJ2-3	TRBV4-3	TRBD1	TGCGCCAGCAGCCCCGGGACAGGACTCACAGATACGCAGTATTTT	CASSPGTGLTDTQYF
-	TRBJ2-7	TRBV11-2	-	TGTGCCAGCAGCTTAGACGGGACCGACTACTTC	CASSLDGTDYF
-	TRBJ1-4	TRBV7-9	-	TGTGCCAGCAGCTTAGGATGGGGAAGAGATGAAAAACTGTTTTTT	CASSLGWGRDEKLFF
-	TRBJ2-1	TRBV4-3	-	TGCGCCAGCAGCAAAGCCGGACAGCACAATGAGCAGTTCTTC	CASSKAGQHNEQFF
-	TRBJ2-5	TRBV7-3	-	TGTGCCAGCAGCTCCGGTGGGTGGGAGACCCAGTACTTC	CASSSGGWETQYF
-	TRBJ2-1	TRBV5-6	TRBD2	TGTGCCAGCAGCGGGACTAGCGGGGACTATGAGCAGTTCTTC	CASSGTSGDYEQFF
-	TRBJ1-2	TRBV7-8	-	TGTGCCAGCAGCTGGGTGCATCTTAACTATGGCTACACCTTC	CASSWVHLNYGYTF